This T cell receptor (beta chain) was identified in a study of blood T cell repertoires in COVID-19. Across the whole study: Samples came from the United States, Italy and Spain, spanning acute and convalescent COVID-19. From T cells, B-cell-depleted T cells, or PBMCs came the material, which was cDNA or gDNA.

As processed by the authors: Using reference gene primer amplification, nucleated cell counts were estimated. Assay used: immunoSEQ multiplex PCR; TCRdb lists only in-frame clones, some missing. V and J calls and clone size are those listed in that table; D and trimming were worked out from the DNA. The sample holds fewer than 500,000 clones, approximately 80% seen once. Germline V gene lookup returns CDR1 SQVTM and CDR2 ANQGSEA. This CDR3 has 15 amino acids. V shed 6 bases and J 7 bases; nucleotides not matched to a gene: 15. This clone was seen a handful of times. The rearrangement joins TRBV29-1 to TRBJ2-1; 7 nucleotides match TRBD1. Sequences were obtained from peripheral blood. This clonotype was obtained from a human donor with acute or convalescent COVID-19. The donor label of this sample is uncertain. CDR3 residues: CSVIEDRFHGNEQFF. CDR3 DNA sequence: TGCAGCGTAATCGAGGACAGGTTCCATGGGAATGAGCAGTTCTTC.